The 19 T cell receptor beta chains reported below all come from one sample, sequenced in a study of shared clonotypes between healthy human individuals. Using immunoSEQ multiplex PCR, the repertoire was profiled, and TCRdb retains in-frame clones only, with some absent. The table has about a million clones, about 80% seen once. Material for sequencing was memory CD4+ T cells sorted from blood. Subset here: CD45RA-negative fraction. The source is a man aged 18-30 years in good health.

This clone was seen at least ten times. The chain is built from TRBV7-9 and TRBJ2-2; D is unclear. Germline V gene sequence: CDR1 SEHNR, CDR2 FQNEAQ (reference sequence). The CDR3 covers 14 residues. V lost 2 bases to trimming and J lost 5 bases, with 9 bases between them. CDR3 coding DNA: TGTGCCAGCAGCTTACGGGTGGAGACCGGGGAGCTGTTTTTT. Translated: CASSLRVETGELFF.

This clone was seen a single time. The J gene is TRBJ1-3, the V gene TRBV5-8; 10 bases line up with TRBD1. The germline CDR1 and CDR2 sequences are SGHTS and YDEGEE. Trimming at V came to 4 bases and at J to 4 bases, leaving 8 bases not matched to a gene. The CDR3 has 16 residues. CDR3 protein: CASSVRQGASGNTIYF. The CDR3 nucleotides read TGTGCCAGCAGCGTACGACAGGGGGCTAGCGGAAACACCATATATTTT.

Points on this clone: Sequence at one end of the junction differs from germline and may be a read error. CDR3 sequence (DNA): TGTGTCAGCAGTTCCTCAGTGGTTTTGGACGAGCAGTACTTC. Protein: CVSSSSVVLDEQYF. This chain joins TRBV28 and TRBJ2-7; D gene uncertain. From germline, CDR1 is MDHEN and CDR2 SYDVKM. The CDR3 extends over 14 amino acids.

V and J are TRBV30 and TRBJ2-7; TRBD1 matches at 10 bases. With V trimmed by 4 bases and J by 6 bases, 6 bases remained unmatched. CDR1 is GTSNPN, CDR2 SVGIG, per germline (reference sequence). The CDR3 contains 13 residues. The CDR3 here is CAWIGTGVGEQYF. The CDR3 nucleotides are TGTGCCTGGATCGGGACAGGGGTGGGCGAGCAGTACTTC.

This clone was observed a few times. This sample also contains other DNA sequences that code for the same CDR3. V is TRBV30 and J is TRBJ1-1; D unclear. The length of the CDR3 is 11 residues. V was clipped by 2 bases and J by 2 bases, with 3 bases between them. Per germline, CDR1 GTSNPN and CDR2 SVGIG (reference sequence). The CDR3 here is CAWSINTEAFF. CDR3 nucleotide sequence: TGTGCCTGGAGTATAAACACTGAAGCTTTCTTT. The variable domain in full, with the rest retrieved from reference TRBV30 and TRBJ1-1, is SQTIHQWPATLVQPVGSPLSLECTVEGTSNPNLYWYRQAAGRGLQLLFYSVGIGQISSEVPQNLSASRPQDRQFILSSKKLLLSDSGFYLCAWSINTEAFFGQGTRLTVV.

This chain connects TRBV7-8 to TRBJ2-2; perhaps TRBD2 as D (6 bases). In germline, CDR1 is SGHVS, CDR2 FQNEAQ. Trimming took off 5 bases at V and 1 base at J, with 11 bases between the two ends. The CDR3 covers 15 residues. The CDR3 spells CASSLGLLNTGELFF. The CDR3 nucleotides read TGTGCCAGCAGCCTCGGACTATTGAACACCGGGGAGCTGTTTTTT.

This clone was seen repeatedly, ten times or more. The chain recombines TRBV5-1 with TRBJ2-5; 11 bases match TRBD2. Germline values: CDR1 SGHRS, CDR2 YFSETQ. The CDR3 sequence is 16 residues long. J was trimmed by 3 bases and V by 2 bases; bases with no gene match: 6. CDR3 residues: CASSFSGTSGEETQYF. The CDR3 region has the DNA TGCGCCAGCAGCTTCTCCGGGACTAGCGGAGAAGAGACCCAGTACTTC.

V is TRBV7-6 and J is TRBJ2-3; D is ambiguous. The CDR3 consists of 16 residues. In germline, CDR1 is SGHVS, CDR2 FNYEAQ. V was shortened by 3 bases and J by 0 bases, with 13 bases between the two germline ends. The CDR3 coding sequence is TGTGCCAGCAGCTTCTCGAGGACGCGAAGCACAGATACGCAGTATTTT. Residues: CASSFSRTRSTDTQYF.

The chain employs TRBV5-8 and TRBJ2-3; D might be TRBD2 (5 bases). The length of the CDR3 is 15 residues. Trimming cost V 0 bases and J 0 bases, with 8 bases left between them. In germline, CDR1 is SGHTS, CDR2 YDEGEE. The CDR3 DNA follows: TGTGCCAGCAGCTTGGGCCGGGGTAGCACAGATACGCAGTATTTT. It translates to CASSLGRGSTDTQYF. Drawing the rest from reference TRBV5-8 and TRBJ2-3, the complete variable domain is EAGVTQSPTHLIKTRGQQATLRCSPISGHTSVYWYQQALGLGLQFLLWYDEGEERNRGNFPPRFSGRQFPNYSSELNVNALELEDSALYLCASSLGRGSTDTQYFGPGTRLTVL.

The CDR3 bases are TGTGCCAGCAGCTCGGGCGGGACTAGCGGTACCTACGAGCAGTACTTC. Protein product: CASSSGGTSGTYEQYF. This sequence joins TRBV11-3 and TRBJ2-7, with 11 bases that match TRBD2. There are 16 residues in the CDR3. Germline CDR1 is SGHNT and CDR2 is YENEEA. After removal of 4 bases from V and 2 bases from J, the junction contained 7 bases not matched to a gene.

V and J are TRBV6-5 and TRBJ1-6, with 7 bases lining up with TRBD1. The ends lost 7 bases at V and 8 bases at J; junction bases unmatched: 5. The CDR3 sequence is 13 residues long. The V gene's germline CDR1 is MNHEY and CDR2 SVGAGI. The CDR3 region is CASKRGQYSPLHF. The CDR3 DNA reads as TGTGCCAGCAAGAGGGGGCAGTATTCACCCCTCCACTTT.

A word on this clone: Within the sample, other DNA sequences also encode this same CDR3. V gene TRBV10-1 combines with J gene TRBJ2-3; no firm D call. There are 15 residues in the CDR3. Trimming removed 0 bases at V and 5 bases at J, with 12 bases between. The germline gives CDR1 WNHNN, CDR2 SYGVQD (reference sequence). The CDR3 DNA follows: TGCGCCAGCAGTGAGTCTGGTCTTGCTGGAGATACGCAGTATTTT. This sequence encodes CASSESGLAGDTQYF.

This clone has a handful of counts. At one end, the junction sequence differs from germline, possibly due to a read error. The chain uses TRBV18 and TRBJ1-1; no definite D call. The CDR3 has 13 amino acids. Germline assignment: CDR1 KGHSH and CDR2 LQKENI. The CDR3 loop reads CASSPRRNAEAFF. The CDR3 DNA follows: TGTGCCAGCTCACCACGTCGGAACGCTGAAGCTTTCTTT.

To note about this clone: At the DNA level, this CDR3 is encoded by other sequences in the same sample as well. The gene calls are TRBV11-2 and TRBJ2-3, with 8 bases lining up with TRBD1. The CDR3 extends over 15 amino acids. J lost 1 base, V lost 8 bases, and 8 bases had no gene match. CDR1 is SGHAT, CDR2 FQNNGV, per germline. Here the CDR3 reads CASSPGTGGTDTQYF. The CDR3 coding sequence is TGTGCCAGCTCGCCCGGGACAGGAGGCACAGATACGCAGTATTTT.

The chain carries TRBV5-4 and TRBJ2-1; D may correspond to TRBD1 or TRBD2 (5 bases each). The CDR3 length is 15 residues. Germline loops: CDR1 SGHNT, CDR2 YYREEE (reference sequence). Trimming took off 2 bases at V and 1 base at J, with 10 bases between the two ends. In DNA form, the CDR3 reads TGTGCCAGCAGCTTCGGGACGGATTCCTACAATGAGCAGTTCTTC. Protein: CASSFGTDSYNEQFF.

The DNA for the CDR3 is TGCGCCAGCAGCCAAATAGGTAGCGACGAGACCCAGTACTTC. Residues: CASSQIGSDETQYF. The chain employs TRBV4-3 and TRBJ2-5; D possibly corresponds to TRBD2 (5 bases). From germline, CDR1 is LGHNA and CDR2 YSLEER. The CDR3 runs to 14 residues. V lost 2 bases, J lost 5 bases, and 12 bases lay in between.

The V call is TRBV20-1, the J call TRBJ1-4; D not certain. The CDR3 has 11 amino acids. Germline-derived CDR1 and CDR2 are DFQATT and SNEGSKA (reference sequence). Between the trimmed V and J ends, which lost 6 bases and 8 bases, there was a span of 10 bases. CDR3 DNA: TGCAGTGCCCGACGACAAGAAAAACTGTTTTTT. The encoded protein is CSARRQEKLFF.

CDR3 protein: CASSLVAKGDEQFF. CDR3 nucleotides: TGTGCCAGCAGCTTGGTAGCGAAGGGGGATGAGCAGTTCTTC. The V gene is TRBV5-4, the J gene TRBJ2-1, with a possible D match to TRBD1 (6 bases). The V end was cut by 0 bases, the J end by 8 bases, with 12 bases between. The CDR3 runs to 14 residues. Germline CDR1 is SGHNT and CDR2 is YYREEE (reference sequence).

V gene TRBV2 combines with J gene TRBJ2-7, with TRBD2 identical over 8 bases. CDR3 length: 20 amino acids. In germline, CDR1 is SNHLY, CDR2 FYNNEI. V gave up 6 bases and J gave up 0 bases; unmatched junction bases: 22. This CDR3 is CASRDRVLPLAGGSSYEQYF. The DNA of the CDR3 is TGTGCCAGCAGGGACAGAGTTTTGCCGTTGGCGGGGGGAAGCTCCTACGAGCAGTACTTC.